This TCR beta chain was obtained from a study of naive and memory T cell subsets. The library had UMIs added by 3' ligation of an oligonucleotide to TCR cDNA. The SP2 primer and nested alpha and beta constant region primers amplified ligated cDNA in four rounds. TCRdb re-derived calls from the 5' RACE reads in MiXCR, one entry per CDR3 protein. The sample consists of 25,000 to 35,000 distinct CDR3 sequences, about a sixth of them appearing once. In this sample, this clonotype turned up many times. As yet, its antigen is unknown. Whole-study findings and limits: TCR transcript changes with activation or differentiation may affect this RNA method.

The CDR3 spans 12 residues. The trim removed 5 bases at V and 11 bases at J, leaving 9 bases unmatched. The V gene's germline CDR1 is SGHDT and CDR2 YYEEEE. The source is a female donor in good health. V is TRBV5-6 and J is TRBJ1-2; 7 bases agree with TRBD1. CDR3 in DNA: TGTGCCAGCAGAAACGTCGACAGGGTGTACACCTTC. Its protein product is CASRNVDRVYTF.